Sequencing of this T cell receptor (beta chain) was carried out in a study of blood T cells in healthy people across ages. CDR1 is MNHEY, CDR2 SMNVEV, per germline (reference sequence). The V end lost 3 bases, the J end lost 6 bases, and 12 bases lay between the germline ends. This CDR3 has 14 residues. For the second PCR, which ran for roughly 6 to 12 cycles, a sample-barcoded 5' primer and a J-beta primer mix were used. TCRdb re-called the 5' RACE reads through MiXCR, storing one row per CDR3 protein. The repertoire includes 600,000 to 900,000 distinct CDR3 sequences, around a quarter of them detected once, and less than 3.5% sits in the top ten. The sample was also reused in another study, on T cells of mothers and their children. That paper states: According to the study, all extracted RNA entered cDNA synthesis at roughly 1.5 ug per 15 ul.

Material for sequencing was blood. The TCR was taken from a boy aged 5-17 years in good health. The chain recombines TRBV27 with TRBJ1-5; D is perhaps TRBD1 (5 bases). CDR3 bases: TGTGCCAGCAGTTTCGGGGGGACGGGTCAGCCCCAGCATTTT. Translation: CASSFGGTGQPQHF.